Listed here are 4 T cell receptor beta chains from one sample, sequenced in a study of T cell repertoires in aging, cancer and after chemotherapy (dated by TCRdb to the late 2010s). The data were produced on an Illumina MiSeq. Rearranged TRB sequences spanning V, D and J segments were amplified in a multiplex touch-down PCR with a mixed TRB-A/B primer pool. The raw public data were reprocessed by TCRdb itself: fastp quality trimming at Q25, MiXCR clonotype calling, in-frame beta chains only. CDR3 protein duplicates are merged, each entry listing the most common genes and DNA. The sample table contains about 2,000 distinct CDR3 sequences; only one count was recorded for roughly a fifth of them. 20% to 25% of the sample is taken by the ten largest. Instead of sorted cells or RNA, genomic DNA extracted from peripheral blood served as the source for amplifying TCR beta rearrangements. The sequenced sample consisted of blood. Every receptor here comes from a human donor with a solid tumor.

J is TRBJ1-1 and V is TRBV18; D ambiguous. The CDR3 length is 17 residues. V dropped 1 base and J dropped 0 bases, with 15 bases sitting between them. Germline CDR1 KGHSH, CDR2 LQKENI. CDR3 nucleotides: TGTGCCAGCTCACCACAGGTTTTGGCAGCCATGAACACTGAAGCTTTCTTT. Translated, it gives CASSPQVLAAMNTEAFF.

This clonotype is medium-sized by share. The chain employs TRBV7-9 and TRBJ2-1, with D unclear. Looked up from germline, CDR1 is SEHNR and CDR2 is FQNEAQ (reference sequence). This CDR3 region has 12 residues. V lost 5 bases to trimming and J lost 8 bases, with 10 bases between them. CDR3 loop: CASSKMSDEQFF. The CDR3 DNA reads TGTGCCAGCAGCAAGATGTCGGATGAGCAGTTCTTC.

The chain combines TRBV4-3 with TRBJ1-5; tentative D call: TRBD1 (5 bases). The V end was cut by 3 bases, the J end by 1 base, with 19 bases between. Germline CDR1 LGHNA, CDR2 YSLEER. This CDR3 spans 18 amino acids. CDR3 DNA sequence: TGCGCCAGCAGCCAGGCTCACCAGGGTTTCGGCAGCAATCAGCCCCAGCATTTT. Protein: CASSQAHQGFGSNQPQHF.

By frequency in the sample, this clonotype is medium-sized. CDR3 bases: TGTGCCAGCAGTTTAGCCCCTGTCTATGGCTACACCTTC. This sequence encodes CASSLAPVYGYTF. This chain links TRBV12-3 or TRBV12-4 with TRBJ1-2; D call uncertain. The CDR3 covers 13 residues. V lost 0 bases and J 4 bases, leaving 6 bases between the germline ends.